This T cell receptor beta chain is drawn from a study of T cell responses to AZD1222 COVID-19 vaccine. The data were produced by immunoSEQ multiplex PCR, yet TCRdb's version contains in-frame clones alone and is incomplete. The table records more than 150,000 clones, 90% of them present only once. CDR1 and CDR2 (germline): LNHDA, SQIVND (reference sequence). The CDR3 sequence is 14 residues long. The V end lost 4 bases, the J end lost 3 bases, and 12 bases lay between the germline ends. The TCR comes from an adult who received the AZD1222 COVID-19 vaccine. The starting material was peripheral blood, obtained 28 days after the second AZD1222 dose. The V call is TRBV19, the J call TRBJ1-1, with a weak D call TRBD1 (6 bases). CDR3 DNA: TGTGCCAGTAGTACATCAGGGGTGGACACTGAAGCTTTCTTT. Protein sequence: CASSTSGVDTEAFF.